This T cell receptor (beta chain) was sequenced during a study of blood T cell repertoires in COVID-19. Across the study: Sample material is recorded as cDNA or gDNA derived from T cells, B-cell-depleted T cells, or PBMCs.

TCRdb's copy holds only in-frame clones and misses some; the assay was immunoSEQ multiplex PCR. The table records roughly 220,000 clones, under 90% of them present only once. The CDR3 is 13 residues long. The V and J ends lost 2 bases and 0 bases respectively, with 7 bases between them. Per germline, CDR1 GTSNPN and CDR2 SVGIG (reference sequence). Sequencing was performed on peripheral blood. This TCR was sampled from a man aged 25 to 45 with active or convalescent COVID-19. This chain joins TRBV30 and TRBJ1-2; D is undetermined. In nucleotides, the CDR3 is TGTGCCTGGAGTCCCCTCGCTAACTATGGCTACACCTTC. This gives the protein CAWSPLANYGYTF.